Below, 4 T cell receptor beta chains from the same sample are listed, as sequenced in a study of OX40 agonist ivuxolimab in advanced cancers. Generated by immunoSEQ multiplex PCR, the TCRdb table keeps only in-frame clones and is missing some. Among about 70,000 clones listed, roughly 80% were seen once. The sample in question was CD4+ or CD8+ T cells sorted from blood, obtained in a trial of the OX40 agonist ivuxolimab. The receptors stem from an adult with an advanced solid tumor such as melanoma, head and neck, liver or kidney cancer.

The V call is TRBV5-1, the J call TRBJ2-1; 14 bases align to TRBD2. Germline assignment: CDR1 SGHRS and CDR2 YFSETQ. With 4 bases clipped from V and 0 bases from J, the junction kept 12 bases outside the gene matches. There are 20 residues in the CDR3. CDR3 region: CASSTSTSGGAASSYNEQFF. The CDR3 bases are TGCGCCAGCAGCACATCGACTAGCGGGGGGGCCGCCTCCTCCTACAATGAGCAGTTCTTC.

The V gene is TRBV5-4, the J gene TRBJ1-1; 9 bases are a match to TRBD1. The CDR3 extends over 16 amino acids. V lost 0 bases, J lost 2 bases, and 5 bases stayed unmatched. Germline assignment: CDR1 SGHNT and CDR2 YYREEE (reference sequence). The CDR3 DNA reads TGTGCCAGCAGCTTGGTCGGACAGGGGACCAACACTGAAGCTTTCTTT. Translating gives CASSLVGQGTNTEAFF.

The chain joins TRBV6-6 to TRBJ1-5; 7 nucleotides match TRBD1. The CDR3 is made up of 13 amino acids. Germline CDR1 is MNHNY and CDR2 is SVGAGI (reference sequence). V was clipped by 2 bases and J by 5 bases; unmatched bases: 0. This CDR3 reads CASSYGTDQPQHF. CDR3 coding DNA: TGTGCCAGCAGTTACGGGACAGATCAGCCCCAGCATTTT.

The CDR3 sequence is CASSPVEETQYF. The CDR3 DNA sequence: TGTGCCAGCTCACCCGTAGAAGAGACCCAGTACTTC. The chain joins TRBV18 to TRBJ2-5; D is undetermined. Germline CDR1 is KGHSH and CDR2 is LQKENI. The CDR3 spans 12 residues. The V and J ends lost 3 bases and 3 bases respectively, with 5 bases between them. Based on the CDR3 plus reference TRBV18 and TRBJ2-5, the full variable domain is NAGVMQNPRHLVRRRGQEARLRCSPMKGHSHVYWYRQLPEEGLKFMVYLQKENIIDESGMPKERFSAEFPKEGPSILRIQQVVRGDSAAYFCASSPVEETQYFGPGTRLLVL.